The text below deals with one TCR beta chain. Its antigen remains unidentified. Qualities for individual bases were not recorded, and no much larger clone is one base off. TCRbeta CDR3 regions were amplified from genomic DNA using the immunoSEQ Assay, a bias-controlled multiplex PCR. The authors' pipeline ran thus. Nucleated cell counts per sample were estimated from amplification of reference gene primers within the assay. To quantify the absolute abundance of each unique TCRbeta CDR3 rearrangement, sequence reads were collapsed and filtered. For each sample, productive Simpson clonality was calculated by taking the square root of Simpson's diversity index across productive rearrangements. As stored in TCRdb, this immuneACCESS dataset retains in-frame rearrangements with V and J assigned. A fraction of the clones does not appear; measured against another copy, unresolved V genes explain less than half of the discrepancy, and the remainder lacks a known reason. V and J calls and clone size are given by that table; D and trimming were obtained from the DNA. Within this sample are over 110,000 clones, with 65% to 80% of them counted one time only. The ten largest clones represent roughly 3.6% of the sample.

The record originates from a study of blood T cell repertoires in COVID-19 (dated by TCRdb to the early 2020s). Looking at the study overall: Samples from collaborators originated in the United States, Italy and Spain and spanned both the acute and convalescent phases of COVID-19. The prospective study material was composed of cDNA or gDNA derived from T cells, B-cell-depleted T cells, or PBMCs. The sample metadata nearly always contained a de-identified subject ID, COVID-19 status, age in years and sex. The dataset comprised deeply sampled blood TCRbeta repertoires from subjects exposed to, actively infected with, or recovered from COVID-19. The repertoires were released in a freely available public database intended as a resource for research on the immune response to SARS-CoV-2. Samples came from the ongoing ImmuneRACE study (first 160 participants) plus 1,254 subjects from 6 global collaborators. Where available, HLA class I and class II types were taken from metadata supplied by the sample provider and were not determined by assay-based typing.

Each collaborating institution followed its own protocols to collect whole blood in K2EDTA tubes. For TCRbeta analysis, collaborators shipped samples in one of three forms: frozen whole blood, isolated PBMCs, or DNA extracted from either of those sample types. What the work shows at the level of the full study, not this receptor alone: How much clinical and demographic metadata was included differed by source and by participant, and the metadata was provided uncurated.

The germline V gene supplies CDR1 MNHEY and CDR2 SVGAGI. The trim is 7 bases for V and 15 bases for J, with a gap of 25 bases between the germline ends. Measured from the cysteine to the phenylalanine, the CDR3 is 14 residues long. The sequence is cut down to CDR3 DNA, 42 bases in frame from base 1. The chain joins TRBV6-5 to TRBJ2-1; TRBD2 is possibly the D segment (6 matching bases). The sample comprised peripheral blood. This TCR was recovered from a man aged 60 to 75 with acute or convalescent COVID-19. The nucleotide sequence is TGTGCCAGCATAAGCACTAGCCATCTCCCAGTATGGTTCTTC. The encoded protein is CASISTSHLPVWFF.